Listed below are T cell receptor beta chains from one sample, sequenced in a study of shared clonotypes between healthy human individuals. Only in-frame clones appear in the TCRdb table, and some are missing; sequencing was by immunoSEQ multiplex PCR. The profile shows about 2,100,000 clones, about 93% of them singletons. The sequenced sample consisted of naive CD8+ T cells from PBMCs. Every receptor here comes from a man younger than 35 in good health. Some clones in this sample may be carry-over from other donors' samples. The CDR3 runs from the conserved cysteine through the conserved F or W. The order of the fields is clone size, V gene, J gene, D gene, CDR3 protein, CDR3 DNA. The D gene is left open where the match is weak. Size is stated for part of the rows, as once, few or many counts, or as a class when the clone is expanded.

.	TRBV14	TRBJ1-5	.	CASSQGQGSAQHF	TGTGCCAGCAGCCAAGGCCAGGGTTCAGCCCAGCATTTT
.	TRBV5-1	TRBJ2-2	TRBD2	CASSPGLTNTGELFF	TGCGCCAGCAGCCCGGGACTAACGAACACCGGGGAGCTGTTTTTT
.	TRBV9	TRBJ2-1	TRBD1	CASSVEGTASNNEQFF	TGTGCCAGCAGCGTAGAAGGGACAGCAAGTAACAATGAGCAGTTCTTC
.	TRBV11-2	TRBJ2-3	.	CASSLRRPPSSSTDTQYF	TGTGCCAGCAGCTTAAGACGTCCGCCTAGCTCTAGCACAGATACGCAGTATTTT
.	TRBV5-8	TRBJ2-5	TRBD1	CASRGTDQETQYF	TGTGCCAGCAGGGGGACAGACCAAGAGACCCAGTACTTC
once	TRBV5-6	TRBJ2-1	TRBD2	CASSGPTSSNEQFF	TGTGCCAGCAGCGGGCCGACTAGCAGCAATGAGCAGTTCTTC
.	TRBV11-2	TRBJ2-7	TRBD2	CASSPASSGIYEQYF	TGTGCCAGCAGCCCCGCGTCTAGCGGTATCTACGAGCAGTACTTC
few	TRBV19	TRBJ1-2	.	CASSITGATAGYTF	TGTGCCAGTAGTATTACGGGGGCGACCGCTGGCTACACCTTC
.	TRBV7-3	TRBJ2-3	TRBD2	CASSLGRLAGATDTQYF	TGTGCCAGCAGCTTAGGCCGCCTAGCGGGGGCCACAGATACGCAGTATTTT
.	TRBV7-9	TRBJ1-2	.	CASSPPGGHGYTF	TGTGCCAGCAGCCCCCCGGGGGGTCATGGCTACACCTTC
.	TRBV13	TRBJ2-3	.	CASSFSGSGTDTQYF	TGTGCCAGCAGCTTCTCTGGGTCTGGCACAGATACGCAGTATTTT
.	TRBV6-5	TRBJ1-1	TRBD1	CASRVDRARIEAFF	TGTGCCAGCAGGGTTGACAGGGCTAGAATTGAAGCTTTCTTT
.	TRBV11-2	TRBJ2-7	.	CASSLGRTYEQYF	TGTGCCAGCAGCTTAGGGAGAACCTACGAGCAGTACTTC
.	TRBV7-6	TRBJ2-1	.	CASSLWAAGGGSFNEQFF	TGTGCCAGCAGCTTATGGGCCGCCGGGGGCGGGAGTTTCAATGAGCAGTTCTTC
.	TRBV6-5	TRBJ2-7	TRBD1	CASSWYRGYEQYF	TGTGCCAGCAGTTGGTACAGGGGCTACGAGCAGTACTTC
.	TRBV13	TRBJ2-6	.	CASSLDGEESSGANVLTF	TGTGCCAGCAGCTTAGATGGAGAGGAGAGCTCTGGGGCCAACGTCCTGACTTTC
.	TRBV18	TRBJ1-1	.	CASSPPQGGLAFF	TGTGCCAGCTCACCGCCTCAGGGTGGATTAGCTTTCTTT
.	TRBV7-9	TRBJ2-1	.	CASCFPSTIDEQFF	TGTGCCAGCTGTTTTCCCTCGACAATTGATGAGCAGTTCTTC
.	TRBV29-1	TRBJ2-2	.	CSITSATGELFF	TGCAGCATCACTAGTGCCACCGGGGAGCTGTTTTTT
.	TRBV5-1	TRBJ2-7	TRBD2	CASSLKLAGGEQYF	TGCGCCAGCAGCTTAAAACTAGCGGGAGGCGAGCAGTACTTC
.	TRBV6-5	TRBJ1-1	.	CASSYRTDNTEAFF	TGTGCCAGCAGTTACAGGACAGACAACACTGAAGCTTTCTTT
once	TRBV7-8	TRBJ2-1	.	CASSPAGNAYNEQFF	TGTGCCAGCAGCCCAGCCGGGAATGCCTACAATGAGCAGTTCTTC
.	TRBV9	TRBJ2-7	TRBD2	CASSELAGGPYEQYF	TGTGCCAGCAGCGAATTAGCGGGAGGGCCCTACGAGCAGTACTTC
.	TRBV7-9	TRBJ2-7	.	CASSLEAPISYEQYF	TGTGCCAGCAGCTTAGAGGCGCCTATCTCCTACGAGCAGTACTTC
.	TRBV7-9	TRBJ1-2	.	CASSLAVVTNYGYTF	TGTGCCAGCAGCTTAGCGGTGGTCACTAACTATGGCTACACCTTC
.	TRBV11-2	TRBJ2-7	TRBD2	CASSLVTSGPTYEQYF	TGTGCCAGCAGCTTAGTTACTAGCGGGCCGACCTACGAGCAGTACTTC
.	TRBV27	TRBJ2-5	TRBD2	CASSLLGGEETQYF	TGTGCCAGCAGTTTATTGGGGGGGGAGGAGACCCAGTACTTC